This T cell receptor beta chain stems from a study of human T cells and chemical hapten exposure. This clonotype has just a few counts. Its cognate antigen is unknown. CDR3 length: 17 amino acids. V lost 5 bases and J lost 2, with 19 bases in between. Findings and limits, study-wide: TCRs at a frequency above 1 in 1000 stayed unchanged with DPC sensitization.

During construction of the library, unique molecular identifiers were attached to individual cDNA molecules for quantitative, reproducible TCR counting. TCRdb ran MiXCR on the RACE reads and lists one entry per CDR3 protein. The sample gives about 34,000 distinct CDR3 sequences, about 5.5% of which show up once; around 13% is in the top ten. Time point of the sample: healthy volunteer bleed at 6 weeks. The authors extracted total RNA from unfractionated whole blood. This clonotype was obtained from a human donor in good health. Some clones in this sample may be carry-over from other donors' samples. J is TRBJ2-4 and V is TRBV12-3 or TRBV12-4; D gene uncertain. Sequences were obtained from whole blood. Here the CDR3 reads CASSKKQARNPKNIQYF. In DNA, the CDR3 is TGTGCCAGCAGTAAGAAGCAGGCACGGAATCCCAAAAACATTCAGTACTTC.